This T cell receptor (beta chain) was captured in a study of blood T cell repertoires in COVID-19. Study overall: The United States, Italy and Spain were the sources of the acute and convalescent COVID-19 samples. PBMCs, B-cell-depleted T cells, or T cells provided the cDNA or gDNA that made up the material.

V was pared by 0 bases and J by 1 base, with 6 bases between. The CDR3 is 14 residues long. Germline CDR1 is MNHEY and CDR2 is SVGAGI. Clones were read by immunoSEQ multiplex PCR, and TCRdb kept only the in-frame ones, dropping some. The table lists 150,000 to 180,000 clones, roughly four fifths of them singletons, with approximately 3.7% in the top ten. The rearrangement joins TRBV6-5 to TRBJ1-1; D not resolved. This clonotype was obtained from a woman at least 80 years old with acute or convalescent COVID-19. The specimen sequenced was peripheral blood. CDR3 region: CASSYSQSNTEAFF. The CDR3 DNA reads TGTGCCAGCAGTTACTCTCAGTCGAACACTGAAGCTTTCTTT.